Described below is a single T cell receptor (beta chain) sequence and its context. Its binding antigen is unknown. The record has no base qualities; no much larger clone is one base away. In light of the paper, this sample's time point label describes: cycle 2 day 1 (C2D1) of nivolumab. All trial patients had relapsed after autologous stem cell transplantation, with cohorts A, B and C differing in prior brentuximab vedotin exposure. The trial cohort included 55 to 65 patients with relapsed/refractory classical Hodgkin lymphoma, and each patient had a best overall response of complete response, partial response or progressive disease. In the multi-cohort phase II CheckMate 205 trial, trial patients received single-agent nivolumab. Best overall response was determined by an independent review committee according to the 2007 International Working Group response criteria. Trial PBMCs were collected immediately before nivolumab initiation (C1D1) and during therapy at cycle 2 day 1 and cycle 4 day 1. Peripheral blood was collected in 8 mL Vacutainer Cell Preparation Tubes, from which PBMCs were isolated by centrifugation and then cryopreserved.

Genomic DNA was isolated using the Qiagen DNeasy kit from unsorted PBMCs as well as from negatively selected CD4+ and CD8+ fractions. Using primers that anneal to V and J segments, immunoSEQ multiplex PCR amplified the TCR beta CDR3 regions. A synthetic immune receptor repertoire was used to minimize amplification bias, and remaining bias was computationally removed after sequencing. As for how the authors treated the data: Custom Python scripts were used to quantify repertoire diversity as the Shannon entropy index. The unsorted, CD4+ and CD8+ repertoires were each analyzed separately, with the exception of combined analyses, where CD4+ and CD8+ sequences were merged in silico. A clone was considered expanded if an increase in frequency of at least 2-fold after treatment relative to C1D1 was found, and a pseudocount of 0.5 was applied to clones undetected at baseline. Clones with 0 or 1 copy at C1D1 were defined as singleton clones, while clones with 2 or more copies were defined as non-singleton clones. Clones expanded in unsorted samples were assigned a CD4+, CD8+ or unknown annotation through matching of protein sequences in sorted samples from the same patient. Wilcoxon tests on paired samples were used to test changes in diversity from C1D1 to C4D1. Held by TCRdb, this immuneACCESS table contains in-frame sequences only and omits some clones. Under half of the omission traces to an unresolved V gene where checked; the cause of the rest is unknown. V and J calls and clone size follow that table, whereas D and trimming were derived from the DNA. Present in this sample are 45,000 to 65,000 clones, just under 75% of which were seen just once. The ten largest clones capture roughly 16% of the sample.

This sample was taken from a study of PD-1 blockade in classical Hodgkin lymphoma (dated by TCRdb to 2018 to 2020). A note on the overall study: Nivolumab dosing was 3 mg/kg intravenously every 2 weeks, continuing until either disease progression or unacceptable toxicity. A peripheral blood immune signature of response to PD-1 blockade in classical Hodgkin lymphoma was defined using TCR beta sequencing and CyTOF.

The CDR3 runs 15 residues from the cysteine to the phenylalanine. The kept DNA is CDR3 alone, 45 bases in frame from the first base. V is cut back by 0 bases and J by 0 bases, with 1 base in the junction unmatched. In the germline V gene, CDR1 corresponds to SGHVS and CDR2 to FQNEAQ. The investigation overall reported the following: A significant rise by C4D1 was seen in CD4+ but not CD8+ TCR diversity (p=0.0027 vs p=0.16), with the rise being most apparent in complete responders (p=0.02). Trial patients achieving complete response had baseline diversity similar to newly diagnosed patients, whereas partial responders and progressors had significantly lower diversity. The study covered only a single clinical trial cohort, and the causes of the repertoire differences, possibly disease activity or prior therapy, were still not defined. Lower diversity was observed in patients in whom nivolumab was started less than 1 year after ASCT, and these patients were excluded from later analyses so that confounding by immune reconstitution would be avoided. Newly diagnosed patients were reported to have lower baseline TCR diversity than healthy donors, and relapsed/refractory patients were reported to have lower baseline TCR diversity still.

The source is a human donor with classical Hodgkin lymphoma. The sequences come from peripheral blood mononuclear cells (PBMCs), collected before the second cycle of nivolumab. The sequence is built from TRBV7-8 and TRBJ1-1; 7 nucleotides in the junction match TRBD1. CDR3 reads: CASSLAGTVNTEAFF. DNA sequence: TGTGCCAGCAGCTTAGCAGGGACAGTGAACACTGAAGCTTTCTTT. Here the CDR3 is joined to the reference TRBV7-8 and TRBJ1-1 genes, and the full variable domain is: GAGVSQSPRYKVAKRGQDVALRCDPISGHVSLFWYQQALGQGPEFLTYFQNEAQLDKSGLPSDRFFAERPEGSVSTLKIQRTQQEDSAVYLCASSLAGTVNTEAFFGQGTRLTVV.